The clone carrying this T cell receptor beta chain was found many times. The data stem from a study of blood T cells in healthy people across ages. Extraction yielded at least 5 micrograms of total RNA per sample. The use of a sample-barcoded 5' primer and a J-beta primer mix characterized a second PCR of roughly 6 to 12 cycles. TCRdb independently ran MiXCR on the 5' RACE reads; one entry per CDR3 protein. The sample carries approximately 1.5 million distinct CDR3 sequences, about 31% recorded once. The CDR3 is 14 residues long. From germline, CDR1 is SQVTM and CDR2 ANQGSEA. The trim removed 6 bases at V and 6 bases at J, leaving 9 bases unmatched.

The sample comprised blood. This sequence joins TRBV29-1 and TRBJ2-1; 9 nucleotides line up with TRBD2. The receptor was derived from a woman in her 30s in good health. The CDR3 loop reads CSVRRREGPNEQFF. The DNA for the CDR3 is TGCAGCGTGCGTCGGCGGGAGGGCCCCAATGAGCAGTTCTTC.